This T cell receptor beta chain was sequenced during a study of blood T cell repertoires in COVID-19 (dated by TCRdb to 2020 to 2021). For the wider study: Samples from collaborators originated in the United States, Italy and Spain and spanned both the acute and convalescent phases of COVID-19. HLA class I and class II types, where available, came from metadata supplied by the sample provider rather than from assay-based typing. Sample metadata almost always included a de-identified subject ID, COVID-19 status, age in years and sex. A freely available public database, intended as a resource for researchers studying the immune response to SARS-CoV-2, is where the repertoires were released. Deeply sampled blood TCRbeta repertoires from subjects exposed to, actively infected with, or recovered from COVID-19 were included in the dataset. The samples were drawn from two sources: the first 160 participants of the ongoing ImmuneRACE study, and 1,200 or so subjects contributed by 6 global collaborators. The prospective study material was composed of cDNA or gDNA derived from T cells, B-cell-depleted T cells, or PBMCs. The study at large found these results: How much clinical and demographic metadata was included differed by source and by participant, and the metadata was provided uncurated.

TCRbeta CDR3 regions were amplified from genomic DNA using the immunoSEQ Assay, a bias-controlled multiplex PCR. Under the source paper's analysis protocol: Nucleated cell counts per sample were estimated from amplification of reference gene primers within the assay. To quantify the absolute abundance of each unique TCRbeta CDR3 rearrangement, sequence reads were collapsed and filtered. For each sample, productive Simpson clonality was calculated as the square root of Simpson's diversity index across productive rearrangements. This immuneACCESS table, as held by TCRdb, lists in-frame sequences with V and J called but not all clones. Of the missing ones, under half trace to an unresolved V gene in checked studies; the others have no known cause. The D gene and trimming were derived from the DNA, and the V and J assignments and clone size from that table. For this sample the table gives under 200,000 clones, of which roughly 90% were detected only once. Roughly 0.82% of the sample belongs to the ten largest clones.

This clone was counted once. Its recognized antigen is unknown. No much larger clone is present one base from it, and per-base qualities are unavailable. Participants in the prospective study were aged roughly 18 to 100 years, lived in about two dozen United States geographic areas, and enrolled through a virtual design. In the prospective study, participants were assigned to cohorts based on the clinical history participants reported in a screening survey and a study questionnaire. ImmuneRACE Cohort 3 recovered participants were defined by two consecutive negative NP/OP PCR tests, healthcare professional clearance, or symptom resolution. Mobile phlebotomists in the prospective study collected whole blood, serum and a nasopharyngeal or oropharyngeal swab from every participant. Additional blood draws and questionnaires over an approximately two-month period could optionally be provided by prospective study participants. Prospective study blood samples were shipped either frozen or at room temperature before DNA extraction.

V trim: 7 bases; J trim: 2 bases; unmatched bases: 5. Including cysteine and phenylalanine, the CDR3 has 13 amino acids. The sequence is cut down to CDR3 DNA, 39 bases in frame from base 1. The receptor was derived from a woman aged 18-35 years who had recovered from COVID-19. Sequences were obtained from PBMCs or T cells enriched from blood (not recorded which). The rearranged segments are TRBV12-3 or TRBV12-4 and TRBJ2-7, with TRBD1 matching 7 junction bases. The nucleotide sequence is given as TGTGCCAGCACCTACGACAGGGCCTACGAGCAGTACTTC. Translated, it reads CASTYDRAYEQYF.